The text below deals with one TCR beta chain. This specimen belongs to a study of shared clonotypes between healthy human individuals. The germline V gene encodes CDR1 SEHNR and CDR2 FQNEAQ (reference sequence). V was clipped by 6 bases and J by 0 bases, with 15 bases between them. The CDR3 spans 17 residues. Donors had no recently reported acute infections or vaccinations and were HIV-negative. Unsorted PBMC replicate PCRs drew on about 0.3 ug DNA, representing around 30,000 T cell genomes. In the original processing: In the immunoSEQ data, sequences were junction-only and lacked quality scores, so filtering differed. TCRdb keeps only in-frame clones here, not all; method: immunoSEQ multiplex PCR. V and J calls and clone size follow that table, whereas D and trimming were derived from the DNA. Of hundreds of thousands of clones detected, around three quarters appear once; the ten largest clones hold around 12%.

The source material was PBMCs. The origin of this receptor is a woman in her 40s in good health. Some clones in this sample may be carry-over from other donors' samples. The chain recombines TRBV7-9 with TRBJ2-6; D may be TRBD2 (6 bases). In nucleotides, the CDR3 is TGTGCCAGCAGACGGGGACGGGAGAGCTCTGGGGCCAACGTCCTGACTTTC. Translating gives CASRRGRESSGANVLTF.